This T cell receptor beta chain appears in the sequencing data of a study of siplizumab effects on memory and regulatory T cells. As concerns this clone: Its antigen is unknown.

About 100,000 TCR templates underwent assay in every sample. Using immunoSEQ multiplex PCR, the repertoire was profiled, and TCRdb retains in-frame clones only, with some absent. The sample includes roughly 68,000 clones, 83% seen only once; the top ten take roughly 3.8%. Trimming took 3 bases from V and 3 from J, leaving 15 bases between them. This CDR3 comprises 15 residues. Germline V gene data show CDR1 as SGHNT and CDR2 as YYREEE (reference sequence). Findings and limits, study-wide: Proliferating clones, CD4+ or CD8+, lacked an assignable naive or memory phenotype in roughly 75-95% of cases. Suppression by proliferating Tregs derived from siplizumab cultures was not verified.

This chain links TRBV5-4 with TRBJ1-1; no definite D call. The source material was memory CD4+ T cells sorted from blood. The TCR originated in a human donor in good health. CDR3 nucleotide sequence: TGTGCCAGCAGCTCCGATCGACCGAGGGACACTGAAGCTTTCTTT. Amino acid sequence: CASSSDRPRDTEAFF.